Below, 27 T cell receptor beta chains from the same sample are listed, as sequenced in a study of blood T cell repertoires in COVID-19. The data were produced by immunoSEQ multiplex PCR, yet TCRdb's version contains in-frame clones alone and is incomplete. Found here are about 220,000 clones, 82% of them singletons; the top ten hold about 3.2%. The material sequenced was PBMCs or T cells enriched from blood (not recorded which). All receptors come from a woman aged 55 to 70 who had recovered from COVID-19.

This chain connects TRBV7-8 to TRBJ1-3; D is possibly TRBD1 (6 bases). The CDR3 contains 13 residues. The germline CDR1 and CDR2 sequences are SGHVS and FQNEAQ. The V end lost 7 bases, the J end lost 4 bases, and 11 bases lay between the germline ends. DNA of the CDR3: TGTGCCAGCAAAAGAGGGGGAGGAAACACCATATATTTT. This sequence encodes CASKRGGGNTIYF.

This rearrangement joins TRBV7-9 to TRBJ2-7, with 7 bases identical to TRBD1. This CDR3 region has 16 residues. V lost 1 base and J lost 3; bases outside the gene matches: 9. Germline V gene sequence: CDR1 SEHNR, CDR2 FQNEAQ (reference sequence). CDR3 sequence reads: CASSLVGGYILYEQYF. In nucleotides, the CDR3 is TGTGCCAGCAGCTTAGTAGGGGGCTATATTCTCTACGAGCAGTACTTC.

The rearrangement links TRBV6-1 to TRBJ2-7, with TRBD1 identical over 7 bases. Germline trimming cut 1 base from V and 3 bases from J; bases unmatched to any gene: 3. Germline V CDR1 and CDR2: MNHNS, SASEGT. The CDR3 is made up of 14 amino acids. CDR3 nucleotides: TGTGCCAGCAGTGAAGTTTGGGACAGCTACGAGCAGTACTTC. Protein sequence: CASSEVWDSYEQYF.

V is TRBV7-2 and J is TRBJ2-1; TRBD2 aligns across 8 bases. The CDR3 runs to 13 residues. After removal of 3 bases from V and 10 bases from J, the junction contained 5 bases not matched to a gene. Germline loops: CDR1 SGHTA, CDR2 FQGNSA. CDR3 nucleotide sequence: TGTGCCAGCAGCTTGGCCACTAGCGGCGAGCAGTTCTTC. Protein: CASSLATSGEQFF.

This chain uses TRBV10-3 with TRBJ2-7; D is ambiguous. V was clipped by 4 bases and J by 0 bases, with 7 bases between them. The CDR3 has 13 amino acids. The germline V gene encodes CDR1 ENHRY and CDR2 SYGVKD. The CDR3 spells CAISVESSYEQYF. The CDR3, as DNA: TGTGCCATCAGTGTTGAGAGCTCCTACGAGCAGTACTTC.

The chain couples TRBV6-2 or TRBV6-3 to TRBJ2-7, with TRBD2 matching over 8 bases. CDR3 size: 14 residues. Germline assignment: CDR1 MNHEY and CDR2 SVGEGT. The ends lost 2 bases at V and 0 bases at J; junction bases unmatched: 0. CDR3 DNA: TGTGCCAGCAGTTACGGGACTAGCTCCTACGAGCAGTACTTC. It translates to CASSYGTSSYEQYF.

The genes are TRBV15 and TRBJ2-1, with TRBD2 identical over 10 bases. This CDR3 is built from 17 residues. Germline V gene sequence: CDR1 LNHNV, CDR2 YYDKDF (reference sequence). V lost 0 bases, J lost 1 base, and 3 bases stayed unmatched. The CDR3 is CATSRDLAGASYNEQFF. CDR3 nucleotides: TGTGCCACCAGCAGAGACCTAGCGGGGGCTTCCTACAATGAGCAGTTCTTC.

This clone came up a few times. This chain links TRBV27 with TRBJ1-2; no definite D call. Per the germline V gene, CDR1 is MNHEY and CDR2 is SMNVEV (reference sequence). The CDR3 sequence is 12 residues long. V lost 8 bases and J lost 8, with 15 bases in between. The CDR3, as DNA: TGTGCCAGCGGCGGAGGCGGCAGGGGCTACACCTTC. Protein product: CASGGGGRGYTF.

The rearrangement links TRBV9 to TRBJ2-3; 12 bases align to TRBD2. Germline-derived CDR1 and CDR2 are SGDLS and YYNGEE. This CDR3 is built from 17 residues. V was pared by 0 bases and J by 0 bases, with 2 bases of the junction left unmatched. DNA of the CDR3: TGTGCCAGCAGCGTAGTCCTAGCGGGGGGGAGCACAGATACGCAGTATTTT. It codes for CASSVVLAGGSTDTQYF. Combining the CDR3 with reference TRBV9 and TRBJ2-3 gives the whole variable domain DSGVTQTPKHLITATGQRVTLRCSPRSGDLSVYWYQQSLDQGLQFLIQYYNGEERAKGNILERFSAQQFPDLHSELNLSSLELGDSALYFCASSVVLAGGSTDTQYFGPGTRLTVL.

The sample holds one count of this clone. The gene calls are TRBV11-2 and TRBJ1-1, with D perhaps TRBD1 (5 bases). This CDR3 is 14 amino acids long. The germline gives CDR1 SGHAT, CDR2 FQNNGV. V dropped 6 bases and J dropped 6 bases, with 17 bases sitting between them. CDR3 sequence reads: CASRLHSGTAEAFF. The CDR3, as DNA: TGTGCCAGCAGACTTCATTCGGGGACTGCTGAAGCTTTCTTT.

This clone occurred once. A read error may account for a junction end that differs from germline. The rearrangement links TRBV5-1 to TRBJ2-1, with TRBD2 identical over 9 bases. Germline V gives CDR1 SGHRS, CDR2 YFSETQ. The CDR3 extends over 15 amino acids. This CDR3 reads CASSSTSGSFNEQFF. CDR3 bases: TGCGCCAGCAGCTCAACTAGCGGGTCCTTCAATGAGCAGTTCTTC.

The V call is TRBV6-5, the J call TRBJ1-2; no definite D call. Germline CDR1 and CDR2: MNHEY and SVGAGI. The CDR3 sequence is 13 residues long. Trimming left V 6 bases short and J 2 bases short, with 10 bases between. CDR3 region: CASRKTGNYGYTF. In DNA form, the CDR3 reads TGTGCCAGCAGGAAGACGGGAAACTATGGCTACACCTTC.

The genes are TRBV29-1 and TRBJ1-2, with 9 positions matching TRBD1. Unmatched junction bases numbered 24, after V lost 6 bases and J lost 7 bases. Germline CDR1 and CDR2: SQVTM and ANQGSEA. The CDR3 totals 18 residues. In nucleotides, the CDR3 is TGCAGCGTCCCCATGCTTGGGTGGACAGGGGAAGGGAATGGTGGCTACACCTTC. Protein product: CSVPMLGWTGEGNGGYTF.

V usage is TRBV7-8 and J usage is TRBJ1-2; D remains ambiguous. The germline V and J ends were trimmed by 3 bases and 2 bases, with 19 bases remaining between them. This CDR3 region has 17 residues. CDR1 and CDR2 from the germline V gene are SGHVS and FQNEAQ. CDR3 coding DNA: TGTGCCAGCAGCTTGCAGGAGGGCGGGATCCGGAACTATGGCTACACCTTC. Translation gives CASSLQEGGIRNYGYTF. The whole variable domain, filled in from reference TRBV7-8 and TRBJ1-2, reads GAGVSQSPRYKVAKRGQDVALRCDPISGHVSLFWYQQALGQGPEFLTYFQNEAQLDKSGLPSDRFFAERPEGSVSTLKIQRTQQEDSAVYLCASSLQEGGIRNYGYTFGSGTRLTVV.

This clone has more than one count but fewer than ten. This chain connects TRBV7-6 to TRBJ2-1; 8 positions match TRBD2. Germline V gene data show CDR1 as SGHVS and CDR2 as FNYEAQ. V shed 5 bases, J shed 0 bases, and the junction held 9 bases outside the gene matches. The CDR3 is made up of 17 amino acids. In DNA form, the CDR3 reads TGTGCCAGCAGCCCGGCGACTAGCGAGATCTCCTACAATGAGCAGTTCTTC. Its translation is CASSPATSEISYNEQFF.

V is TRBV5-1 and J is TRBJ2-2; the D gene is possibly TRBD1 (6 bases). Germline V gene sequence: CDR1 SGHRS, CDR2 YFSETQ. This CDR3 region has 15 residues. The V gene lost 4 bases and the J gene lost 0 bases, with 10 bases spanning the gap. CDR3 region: CASSRGQTNTGELFF. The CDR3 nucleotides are TGCGCCAGCAGCCGCGGACAGACGAACACCGGGGAGCTGTTTTTT.

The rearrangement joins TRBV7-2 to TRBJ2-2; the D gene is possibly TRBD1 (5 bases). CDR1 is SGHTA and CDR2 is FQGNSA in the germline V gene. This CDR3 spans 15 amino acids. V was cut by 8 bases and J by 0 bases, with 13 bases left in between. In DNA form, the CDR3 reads TGTGCCAGCCCAGGACAAAGGGCGAACACCGGGGAGCTGTTTTTT. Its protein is CASPGQRANTGELFF.

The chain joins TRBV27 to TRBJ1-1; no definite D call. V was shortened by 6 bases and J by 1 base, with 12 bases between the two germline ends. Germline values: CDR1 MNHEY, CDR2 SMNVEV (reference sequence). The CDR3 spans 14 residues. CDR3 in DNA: TGTGCCAGCAGCTGGAACGGCGGGAACACTGAAGCTTTCTTT. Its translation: CASSWNGGNTEAFF.

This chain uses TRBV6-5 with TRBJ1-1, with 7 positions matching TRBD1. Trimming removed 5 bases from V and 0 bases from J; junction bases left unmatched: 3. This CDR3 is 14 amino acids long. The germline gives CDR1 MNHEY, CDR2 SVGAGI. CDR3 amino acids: CASSRTGLNTEAFF. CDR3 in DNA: TGTGCCAGCAGTAGGACAGGCCTGAACACTGAAGCTTTCTTT.

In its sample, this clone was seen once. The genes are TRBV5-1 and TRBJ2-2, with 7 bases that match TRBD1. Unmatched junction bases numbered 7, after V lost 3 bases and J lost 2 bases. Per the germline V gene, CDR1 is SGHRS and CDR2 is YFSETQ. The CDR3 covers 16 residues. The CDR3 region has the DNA TGCGCCAGCAGCTCCAGGGGGTCTGGTAACACCGGGGAGCTGTTTTTT. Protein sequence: CASSSRGSGNTGELFF.

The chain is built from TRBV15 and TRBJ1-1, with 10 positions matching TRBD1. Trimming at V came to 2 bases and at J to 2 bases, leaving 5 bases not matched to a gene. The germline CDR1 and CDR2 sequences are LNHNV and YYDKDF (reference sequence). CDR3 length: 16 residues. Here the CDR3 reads CATSRNRQGANTEAFF. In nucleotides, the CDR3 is TGTGCCACCAGCAGAAATAGACAGGGGGCAAACACTGAAGCTTTCTTT. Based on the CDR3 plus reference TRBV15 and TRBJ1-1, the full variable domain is DAMVIQNPRYQVTQFGKPVTLSCSQTLNHNVMYWYQQKSSQAPKLLFHYYDKDFNNEADTPDNFQSRRPNTSFCFLDIRSPGLGDTAMYLCATSRNRQGANTEAFFGQGTRLTVV.

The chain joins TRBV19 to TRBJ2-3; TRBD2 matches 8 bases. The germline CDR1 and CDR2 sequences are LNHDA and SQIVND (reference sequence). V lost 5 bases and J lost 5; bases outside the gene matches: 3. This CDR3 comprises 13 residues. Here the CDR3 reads CASSWRGEDTQYF. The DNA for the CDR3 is TGTGCCAGTAGTTGGCGGGGGGAAGATACGCAGTATTTT.

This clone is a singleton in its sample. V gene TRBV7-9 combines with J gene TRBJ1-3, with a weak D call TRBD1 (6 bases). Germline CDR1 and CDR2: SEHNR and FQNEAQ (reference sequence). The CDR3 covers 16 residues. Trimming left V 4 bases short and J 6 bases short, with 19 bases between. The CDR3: CASSSARGARQNTIYF. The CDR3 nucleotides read TGTGCCAGCAGCTCTGCCCGGGGGGCTCGACAAAACACCATATATTTT.

CDR3 sequence: CAISESLGTDTQYF. The CDR3 DNA reads as TGTGCCATCAGTGAGTCACTCGGCACAGATACGCAGTATTTT. The chain employs TRBV10-3 and TRBJ2-3; no firm D call. Germline CDR1 is ENHRY and CDR2 is SYGVKD. The CDR3 covers 14 residues. Trimming took off 0 bases at V and 1 base at J, with 5 bases between the two ends.

This CDR3 is CASSKQSDEPQHF. The CDR3 DNA reads TGTGCCAGTAGTAAACAGTCGGATGAGCCCCAGCATTTT. V and J are TRBV19 and TRBJ1-5; D remains unclear. The V gene's germline CDR1 is LNHDA and CDR2 SQIVND (reference sequence). This CDR3 comprises 13 residues. The ends were cut back, 4 bases at V and 8 bases at J, with 12 bases in the middle.

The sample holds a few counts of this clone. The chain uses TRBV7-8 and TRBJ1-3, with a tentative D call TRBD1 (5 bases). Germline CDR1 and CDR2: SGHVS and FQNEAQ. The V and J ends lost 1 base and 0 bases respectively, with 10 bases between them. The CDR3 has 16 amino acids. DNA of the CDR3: TGTGCCAGCAGCTTAGGCCGGGACTACTCTGGAAACACCATATATTTT. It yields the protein CASSLGRDYSGNTIYF.

The CDR3 loop is CASSFKREYVDTQYF. The CDR3 nucleotides read TGCGCCAGCAGCTTTAAGCGGGAGTACGTAGATACGCAGTATTTT. The V and J genes are TRBV5-1 and TRBJ2-3, with TRBD2 matching 8 bases. The CDR3 spans 15 residues. Losses at the gene ends were 2 bases for V and 5 bases for J; bases not matched to a gene: 7. The germline V gene has CDR1 SGHRS and CDR2 YFSETQ.